This T cell receptor (beta chain) was sequenced during a study of early T cells in non-severe SARS-CoV-2 infection. For the study at large: Sequencing of bulk RNA from unsorted whole blood was done, without chain pairing.

Using its own MiXCR run on the 5' RACE reads, TCRdb lists one record per CDR3 protein. The data show over 50,000 distinct CDR3 sequences, about 12% seen once. The germline CDR1 and CDR2 sequences are SGHTA and FQGTGA. Trimming shortened V by 1 base and J by 4 bases, and 10 bases separated the two germline ends. The CDR3 runs 15 residues. This clonotype occurred many times. V is TRBV7-3 and J is TRBJ2-2, with D possibly TRBD2 on 7 matching bases. The origin of this receptor is an adult who was a healthcare worker with PCR-confirmed SARS-CoV-2 infection or an uninfected control (not recorded which). The specimen sequenced was whole blood. The CDR3 DNA follows: TGTGCCAGCAGCTTAAGGGGGGGCTCCACCGGGGAGCTGTTTTTT. Translation: CASSLRGGSTGELFF. Full variable domain (remainder filled in from reference TRBV7-3 and TRBJ2-2): GAGVSQTPSNKVTEKGKYVELRCDPISGHTALYWYRQSLGQGPEFLIYFQGTGAADDSGLPNDRFFAVRPEGSVSTLKIQRTERGDSAVYLCASSLRGGSTGELFFGEGSRLTVL.